A selection of T cell receptor beta chains follows, all from one sample in a study of T cells in Graves' hyperthyroidism and ophthalmopathy. TCRdb re-analysed the multiplex PCR reads in MiXCR, keeping a single row per CDR3 protein. The profile shows about 350,000 distinct CDR3 sequences, over 15% of them singletons. Sequencing was performed on blood. The origin of the receptors is a woman aged 18-29 years with Graves' hyperthyroidism. Both conserved end residues are part of each CDR3. D genes are given only for firm matches. The size field is filled for only some rows; it gives once, few, many or a size class.

TRBJ2-2 | TRBD1 | few | TRBV19 | CASSPPGQGIPGELFF | TGTGCCAGTAGTCCCCCGGGACAGGGGATTCCCGGGGAGCTGTTTTTT
TRBJ2-7 | . | . | TRBV6-2/TRBV6-3 | CASAPGSGSSYEQYF | TGTGCCAGCGCCCCTGGGAGCGGGTCCTCCTACGAGCAGTACTTC
TRBJ2-7 | . | few | TRBV10-3 | CASSRVGTQEGYEQYF | TGTGCCTCTTCCCGGGTGGGGACGCAAGAGGGATACGAGCAGTACTTC
TRBJ2-7 | . | many | TRBV27 | CASTPRGASEQYF | TGTGCCAGCACCCCCCGCGGGGCATCCGAGCAGTACTTC
TRBJ1-1 | . | few | TRBV4-1 | CASSGWGYTEAFF | TGCGCCAGCAGTGGGTGGGGGTACACTGAAGCTTTCTTT
TRBJ2-2 | TRBD1 | many | TRBV12-3/TRBV12-4 | CASRPQGAGTGELFF | TGTGCCAGCAGGCCACAGGGGGCAGGGACCGGGGAGCTGTTTTTT
TRBJ2-7 | . | few | TRBV19 | CASTSRGTSYEQYF | TGTGCCAGTACCTCTCGAGGGACATCCTACGAGCAGTACTTC
TRBJ1-5 | . | many | TRBV2 | CASSPTEGPNQPQHF | TGTGCCAGCAGTCCAACGGAGGGGCCCAATCAGCCCCAGCATTTT
TRBJ1-6 | . | . | TRBV27 | CASSVGGFGSPLHF | TGTGCCAGCAGCGTGGGGGGGTTCGGGTCACCCCTCCACTTT
TRBJ2-7 | TRBD2 | many | TRBV4-2 | CASSQSRTRAFYEQYF | TGTGCCAGCAGCCAATCACGGACTAGAGCATTTTACGAGCAGTACTTC
TRBJ2-7 | TRBD2 | few | TRBV20-1 | CSARDPSSGVYEQYF | TGCAGTGCTAGAGACCCCTCTAGCGGGGTATACGAGCAGTACTTC
TRBJ1-5 | TRBD1 | many | TRBV12-3/TRBV12-4 | CASRPTGRQPQHF | TGTGCCAGCAGGCCGACAGGGCGTCAGCCCCAGCATTTT
TRBJ2-5 | . | many | TRBV5-1 | CASSRSQGTETQYF | TGCGCCAGCAGCAGATCACAGGGAACCGAGACCCAGTACTTC
TRBJ2-5 | . | . | TRBV27 | CASSALPSEGETQYF | TGTGCCAGCAGCGCCCTCCCTAGCGAAGGAGAGACCCAGTACTTC
TRBJ2-4 | . | many | TRBV6-2/TRBV6-3 | CASSTTGVGNIQYF | TGTGCCAGCAGTACGACTGGGGTCGGGAACATTCAGTACTTC
TRBJ2-4 | . | few | TRBV2 | CASSTRNLAKNIQYF | TGTGCCAGCAGTACCAGGAATTTAGCCAAAAACATTCAGTACTTC
TRBJ1-2 | . | many | TRBV20-1 | CSARPLDTGHRNYGYTF | TGCAGTGCTAGACCCTTGGATACTGGGCACCGGAACTATGGCTACACCTTC
TRBJ2-2 | TRBD1 | many | TRBV12-3/TRBV12-4 | CASSQTQGNGELFF | TGTGCCAGCAGTCAGACACAGGGGAACGGGGAGCTGTTTTTT
TRBJ2-7 | . | many | TRBV2 | CASCGLSHYEQYF | TGTGCCAGCTGCGGTTTAAGCCACTACGAGCAGTACTTC
TRBJ1-1 | . | few | TRBV12-3/TRBV12-4 | CASSTGRPQNTEAFF | TGTGCCAGCAGTACAGGACGGCCGCAGAACACTGAAGCTTTCTTT
TRBJ1-2 | . | many | TRBV28 | CASSPIVGAYGYTF | TGTGCCAGCAGTCCCATCGTTGGGGCCTATGGCTACACCTTC